This TCR beta chain is drawn from a study of blood T cells in healthy people across ages. Alongside a J-beta primer mix, a sample-barcoded 5' primer served in a second PCR lasting roughly 6 to 11 cycles. TCRdb recomputed calls from the 5' RACE reads with MiXCR, one row per CDR3 protein. The repertoire consists of 450,000 to 650,000 distinct CDR3 sequences, with 24% occurring once and the leading ten covering 8.7%. The CDR3 has 15 residues. J lost 2 bases, V lost 0 bases, and 4 bases had no gene match. Germline V lookup: CDR1 LGHDT, CDR2 YNNKEL (reference sequence). The sample was also reused in another study, on T cells of mothers and their children.

Sequenced material: blood. The TCR sequence derives from a boy younger than 18 in good health. The J gene is TRBJ2-7, the V gene TRBV3-1, with 7 bases that match TRBD2. CDR3 loop: CASSQDRLAPYEQYF. The CDR3 bases are TGTGCCAGCAGCCAAGATAGACTAGCTCCCTACGAGCAGTACTTC.